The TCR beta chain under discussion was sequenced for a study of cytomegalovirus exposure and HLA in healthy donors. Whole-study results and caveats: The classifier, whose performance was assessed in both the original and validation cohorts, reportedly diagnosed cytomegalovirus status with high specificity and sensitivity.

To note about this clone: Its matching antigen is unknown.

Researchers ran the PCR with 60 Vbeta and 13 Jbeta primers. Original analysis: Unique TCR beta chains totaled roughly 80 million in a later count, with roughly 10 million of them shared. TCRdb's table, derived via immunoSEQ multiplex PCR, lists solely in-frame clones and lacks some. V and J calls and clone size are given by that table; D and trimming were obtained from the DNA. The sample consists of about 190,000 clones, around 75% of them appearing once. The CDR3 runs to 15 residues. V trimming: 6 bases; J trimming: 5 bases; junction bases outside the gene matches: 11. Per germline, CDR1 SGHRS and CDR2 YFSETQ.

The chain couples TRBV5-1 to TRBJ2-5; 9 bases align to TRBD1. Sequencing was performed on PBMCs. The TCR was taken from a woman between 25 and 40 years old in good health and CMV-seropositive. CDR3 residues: CASMRGQGSVETQYF. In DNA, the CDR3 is TGCGCCAGCATGAGAGGACAGGGGTCGGTGGAGACCCAGTACTTC. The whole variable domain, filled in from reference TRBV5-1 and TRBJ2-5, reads KAGVTQTPRYLIKTRGQQVTLSCSPISGHRSVSWYQQTPGQGLQFLFEYFSETQRNKGNFPGRFSGRQFSNSRSEMNVSTLELGDSALYLCASMRGQGSVETQYFGPGTRLLVL.